The 24 T cell receptor beta chains below all came from one sample that was sequenced in a study of T-cell memory formation after mild COVID-19. TCRdb passed the 5' RACE reads through MiXCR, listing each CDR3 protein once. Among 150,000 to 200,000 distinct CDR3 sequences, about 9.9% were seen once, and the ten largest hold 3% to 4%. Specimen: PBMCs or a T cell subset sorted from them (not recorded which). These receptors were collected from a man younger than 35 who had mild COVID-19 (a few samples of this study predate the infection). Cell type and time point are not known.

The chain is built from TRBV11-2 and TRBJ2-1; either TRBD1 or TRBD2 may fit D (5 bases each). The CDR3 is 13 amino acids. The germline V gene has CDR1 SGHAT and CDR2 FQNNGV. Trimming took 1 base from V and 10 from J, leaving 11 bases between them. This chain's CDR3 is CASSLVRGGEQFF. In nucleotides, the CDR3 is TGTGCCAGCAGCTTAGTTCGGGGCGGGGAGCAGTTCTTC.

This clonotype came up a few times. The rearrangement links TRBV20-1 to TRBJ2-7; no clear D gene. The CDR3 spans 12 residues. Germline lookup yields CDR1 DFQATT and CDR2 SNEGSKA (reference sequence). Trimming took 4 bases from V and 5 from J, leaving 12 bases between them. The CDR3 loop reads CSAIGPPHEQYF. CDR3 DNA: TGCAGTGCTATCGGACCGCCCCACGAGCAGTACTTC.

This clonotype occurred a few times. The chain uses TRBV7-6 and TRBJ1-3; 7 nucleotides line up with TRBD1. The CDR3 sequence is 14 residues long. V was clipped by 5 bases and J by 7 bases; unmatched bases: 8. Germline CDR1 reads SGHVS; CDR2 reads FNYEAQ. The CDR3 DNA follows: TGTGCCAGCAGCAGGACAGGCCCGGGGAACACCATATATTTT. It specifies CASSRTGPGNTIYF.

The chain employs TRBV12-5 and TRBJ1-1; 8 bases match TRBD1. In germline, CDR1 is LGHNT, CDR2 FRNRAP. The CDR3 length is 15 residues. Unmatched junction bases numbered 5, after V lost 5 bases and J lost 0 bases. The CDR3 spells CASGIGQGMNTEAFF. As DNA, the CDR3 is TGTGCTAGTGGTATCGGACAGGGAATGAACACTGAAGCTTTCTTT.

This clonotype was counted at least ten times. V is TRBV7-2 and J is TRBJ2-3; the match to TRBD2 covers 8 bases. Per the germline V gene, CDR1 is SGHTA and CDR2 is FQGNSA. The CDR3 contains 15 residues. Trimming took 5 bases from V and 1 from J; bases not matched to a gene: 5. CDR3 sequence: CASSRGGQGTDTQYF. The CDR3 bases are TGTGCCAGCAGCCGGGGGGGCCAGGGCACAGATACGCAGTATTTT.

A few counts support this clonotype. V usage is TRBV7-3 and J usage is TRBJ2-2; TRBD1 matches 10 bases. The CDR3 runs 17 residues. Germline V gene data show CDR1 as SGHTA and CDR2 as FQGTGA. The trim removed 0 bases at V and 0 bases at J, leaving 1 base unmatched. CDR3 in amino acids: CASSLTGQGPNTGELFF. The CDR3 nucleotides are TGTGCCAGCAGCTTAACGGGACAGGGGCCGAACACCGGGGAGCTGTTTTTT.

In its sample, this clonotype was seen a few times. CDR3 nucleotide sequence: TGTGCCAGCAGTTACAACGGGGCTCAGCCCCAGCATTTT. Its translation is CASSYNGAQPQHF. V usage is TRBV6-5 and J usage is TRBJ1-5; possible D gene TRBD1, 5 bases. V was shortened by 2 bases and J by 6 bases, with 8 bases between the two germline ends. Germline CDR1 is MNHEY and CDR2 is SVGAGI. The CDR3 has 13 residues.

The V and J genes are TRBV9 and TRBJ1-6, with D possibly matching TRBD1 (5 bases). The CDR3 totals 15 residues. CDR1 and CDR2 from the germline V gene are SGDLS and YYNGEE. V lost 4 bases, J lost 10 bases, and 18 bases lay in between. This chain's CDR3 is CASSLFPGAGSPLHF. DNA for the CDR3: TGTGCCAGCAGCCTTTTTCCCGGGGCAGGGTCACCCCTCCACTTT.

This clonotype was detected only a few times. The chain combines TRBV6-5 with TRBJ2-7; 10 bases map to TRBD1. The germline V gene has CDR1 MNHEY and CDR2 SVGAGI. The CDR3 length is 14 residues. J gave up 5 bases and V 6 bases, and 7 bases lay outside the gene matches. The CDR3 nucleotides read TGTGCCAGCAGGCGGACAGGGGGTATCCACGAGCAGTACTTC. Encoded protein: CASRRTGGIHEQYF.

This clonotype was picked up a small number of times. This chain links TRBV7-2 with TRBJ2-5; possible D gene TRBD1, 5 bases. Germline V gene sequence: CDR1 SGHTA, CDR2 FQGNSA. The CDR3 sequence is 15 residues long. V was cut by 5 bases and J by 5 bases, with 18 bases left in between. The CDR3 region has the DNA TGTGCCAGCAGCGTATCCAGAAGGGGCTGGGAGACCCAGTACTTC. Translation: CASSVSRRGWETQYF.

V is TRBV19 and J is TRBJ1-1; no clear D gene. CDR1 LNHDA and CDR2 SQIVND come from the germline V gene (reference sequence). Trimming stripped 5 bases from V and 0 bases from J, with 7 bases between. The CDR3 contains 13 residues. Here the CDR3 DNA reads TGTGCCAGTAGTGTACAATTGAACACTGAAGCTTTCTTT. It yields the protein CASSVQLNTEAFF.

The rearrangement uses TRBV12-3 or TRBV12-4 and TRBJ1-3; D unclear. The CDR3 is 11 residues long. V lost 8 bases to trimming and J lost 4 bases, with 6 bases between them. CDR3 nucleotides: TGTGCCAGCTTTGCCGGAAACACCATATATTTT. This sequence encodes CASFAGNTIYF.

This clonotype was observed a few times. The CDR3 sequence is CSAKDGDSPLHF. The CDR3 nucleotides read TGCAGTGCGAAAGACGGGGATTCACCCCTCCACTTT. This sequence joins TRBV20-1 and TRBJ1-6; D is ambiguous. V dropped 6 bases and J dropped 8 bases, with 11 bases sitting between them. This CDR3 is built from 12 residues. Germline assignment: CDR1 DFQATT and CDR2 SNEGSKA (reference sequence).

Regarding this clonotype: A much more abundant neighbour one base away suggests this may be a read error. The chain recombines TRBV9 with TRBJ1-2; D unresolved. CDR1 is SGDLS and CDR2 is YYNGEE in the germline V gene. V gave up 4 bases and J gave up 8 bases, with 9 bases separating them. CDR3 size: 11 residues. CDR3 in DNA: TGTGCCAGCAGCCGTTACCCAGGCTACACCTTC. Translating gives CASSRYPGYTF. Full variable domain (remainder filled in from reference TRBV9 and TRBJ1-2): DSGVTQTPKHLITATGQRVTLRCSPRSGDLSVYWYQQSLDQGLQFLIQYYNGEERAKGNILERFSAQQFPDLHSELNLSSLELGDSALYFCASSRYPGYTFGSGTRLTVV.

This chain links TRBV4-3 with TRBJ1-4; 8 nucleotides line up with TRBD1. Unmatched junction bases numbered 11, after V lost 5 bases and J lost 9 bases. There are 15 residues in the CDR3. Germline CDR1 reads LGHNA; CDR2 reads YSLEER. This chain's CDR3 is CASSSTRTGSQKLFF. The CDR3 DNA is TGCGCCAGCAGCTCGACACGGACAGGGTCACAAAAACTGTTTTTT.

This clonotype was detected only a few times. The rearrangement joins TRBV11-2 to TRBJ2-1; D call uncertain. Trimming stripped 2 bases from V and 4 bases from J, with 15 bases between. The length of the CDR3 is 16 residues. Germline V gene data show CDR1 as SGHAT and CDR2 as FQNNGV. This CDR3 reads CASSLIRQRRYNEQFF. The DNA of the CDR3 is TGTGCCAGCAGCTTAATCCGACAACGACGTTACAATGAGCAGTTCTTC.

This clonotype was seen a handful of times. The junction shows a germline mismatch at one end, possibly a read error. This chain links TRBV20-1 with TRBJ1-1; D is possibly TRBD1 (5 bases). Germline assignment: CDR1 DFQATT and CDR2 SNEGSKA (reference sequence). This CDR3 is 15 amino acids long. CDR3 nucleotides: TGCAGTGCCGACCGGGCGGGGGGGATGAAGACTGAAGCTTTCTTT. It encodes CSADRAGGMKTEAFF.

The V gene is TRBV20-1, the J gene TRBJ2-4, with 8 bases fitting TRBD1. Germline trimming cut 5 bases from V and 2 bases from J; bases unmatched to any gene: 11. The CDR3 totals 16 residues. Germline V CDR1 and CDR2: DFQATT, SNEGSKA (reference sequence). The CDR3 nucleotides read TGCAGTGCTCCCTCCGCAGGGGGCCGGACCAAAAACATTCAGTACTTC. This codes for CSAPSAGGRTKNIQYF.

This clonotype was counted between two and nine times. The chain links TRBV6-2 or TRBV6-3 to TRBJ2-3; D could derive from TRBD1 or TRBD2 (5 bases each). Germline V gene sequence: CDR1 MNHEY, CDR2 SVGEGT. The length of the CDR3 is 15 residues. Trimming shortened V by 2 bases and J by 4 bases, and 13 bases separated the two germline ends. This CDR3 reads CASSYEGSGADTQYF. For the CDR3, the DNA is TGTGCCAGCAGTTACGAGGGGAGTGGGGCAGATACGCAGTATTTT.

The sample holds many counts of this clonotype. A junction boundary mismatches the germline segment, possibly from a read error. This sequence joins TRBV7-7 and TRBJ2-5; TRBD1 agrees at 7 bases. This CDR3 region has 14 residues. Per germline, CDR1 SSHAT and CDR2 FNYEAQ (reference sequence). CDR3 nucleotides: TGTGCTAGCAGCTCCGACAGGGTGGGCGAGACCCAGTACTTC. It is translated as CASSSDRVGETQYF.

Many counts were recorded for this clonotype. This chain links TRBV5-8 with TRBJ1-5; 12 bases match TRBD1. The germline CDR1 and CDR2 sequences are SGHTS and YDEGEE. The V and J ends lost 6 bases and 8 bases, in that order; junction bases with no gene match: 9. This CDR3 is 15 amino acids long. As DNA, the CDR3 is TGTGCCAGCAATCGGGACAGGGGGCGTTCGAAGCCCCAGCATTTT. This translates into CASNRDRGRSKPQHF.

This clonotype was seen only a few times. Written as DNA, the CDR3 is TGTGCCAGCAGGGGACAAAATGGGTTTGACGACGGGGAGCTGTTTTTT. Protein product: CASRGQNGFDDGELFF. V is TRBV6-6 and J is TRBJ2-2; TRBD1 is a possible D gene (6 bases). From germline, CDR1 is MNHNY and CDR2 SVGAGI (reference sequence). Trimming took 6 bases from V and 7 from J, leaving 21 bases between them. This CDR3 is 16 amino acids long.

This clonotype was seen ten or more times. The rearrangement links TRBV7-3 to TRBJ2-3; D call uncertain. Germline assignment: CDR1 SGHTA and CDR2 FQGTGA. This CDR3 has 13 amino acids. V lost 5 bases, J lost 8 bases, and 14 bases lay in between. CDR3 loop: CASSPRPGGTQYF. As DNA, the CDR3 is TGTGCCAGCAGCCCTCGACCTGGCGGTACGCAGTATTTT.

The CDR3 here is CSVEGNGGAEQYF. CDR3 coding DNA: TGCAGCGTTGAAGGCAACGGGGGGGCTGAGCAGTACTTC. The chain uses TRBV29-1 and TRBJ2-7; 8 positions match TRBD2. Trimming took 1 base from V and 7 from J; bases not matched to a gene: 6. Germline-derived CDR1 and CDR2 are SQVTM and ANQGSEA. The CDR3 covers 13 residues.